This T cell receptor beta chain originates from a study of blood T cell repertoires in COVID-19. Study-wide background: Donors in the United States, Italy and Spain gave samples during acute or convalescent COVID-19. Sample material is recorded as cDNA or gDNA derived from T cells, B-cell-depleted T cells, or PBMCs.

In the authors' methods: Amplification of reference gene primers was used by the study to estimate nucleated cell counts. The repertoire was sequenced with immunoSEQ multiplex PCR; TCRdb's copy has only in-frame clones and lacks some. V and J calls and clone size are copied from that table; D and trimming were computed from the DNA. Of over 200,000 clones in the sample, approximately 84% were seen once. The sequenced sample was peripheral blood. The clonotype was recovered from a woman aged 45-65 years with active or convalescent COVID-19.

CDR3 region: CASNQGAGVVDEQYV. The CDR3 DNA reads as TGTGCCAGCAACCAGGGGGCCGGGGTGGTCGACGAGCAGTACGTC. This chain joins TRBV2 and TRBJ2-7, with 8 positions matching TRBD1. Per the germline V gene, CDR1 is SNHLY and CDR2 is FYNNEI. The V gene end was trimmed by 7 bases and the J gene end by 5 bases; junction bases not matched to a gene: 13. CDR3 size: 15 residues.